The 6 T cell receptor beta chains given below trace back to one sample, sequenced in a study of T cells in Graves' hyperthyroidism and ophthalmopathy. RNA transcripts were the template for amplifying TCR beta CDR3 regions. With the HTBI primer set, the TCR CDR3 went through a first round of RT-PCR. TCRdb processed the multiplex PCR reads anew with MiXCR; each CDR3 protein has one entry. The table includes 480,000 or so distinct CDR3 sequences, around an eighth detected once. Sequencing was performed on blood. These receptors were obtained from a woman between 18 and 29 years old with Graves' hyperthyroidism.

V gene TRBV12-3 or TRBV12-4 combines with J gene TRBJ1-5; D unresolved. The ends were cut back, 1 base at V and 0 bases at J, with 13 bases in the middle. This CDR3 spans 17 amino acids. This chain's CDR3 is CASSLGGLGYSNQPQHF. CDR3 bases: TGTGCCAGCAGTTTAGGTGGTCTTGGTTATAGCAATCAGCCCCAGCATTTT.

The table lists this clonotype with a few counts. This chain uses TRBV7-9 with TRBJ1-6; D remains ambiguous. CDR3 length: 16 residues. Trimming shortened V by 1 base and J by 12 bases, and 19 bases separated the two germline ends. In germline, CDR1 is SEHNR, CDR2 FQNEAQ (reference sequence). Written as DNA, the CDR3 is TGTGCCAGCAGCTTAGGAGACTCGGGATCTACTTTACCCCTCCACTTT. This sequence encodes CASSLGDSGSTLPLHF. Using reference TRBV7-9 and TRBJ1-6 for the parts outside the CDR3, the full variable domain is DTGVSQNPRHKITKRGQNVTFRCDPISEHNRLYWYRQTLGQGPEFLTYFQNEAQLEKSRLLSDRFSAERPKGSFSTLEIQRTEQGDSAMYLCASSLGDSGSTLPLHFGNGTRLTVT.

The V gene is TRBV19, the J gene TRBJ1-2; D unclear. V shed 10 bases and J shed 8 bases, with 20 bases lying between them. The CDR3 is 13 amino acids. From germline, CDR1 is LNHDA and CDR2 SQIVND (reference sequence). The CDR3 loop reads CATSVQLPGGYTF. The CDR3 DNA reads TGTGCCACCTCGGTTCAGCTCCCGGGAGGCTACACCTTC.

This clonotype was seen at least ten times. The chain combines TRBV24-1 with TRBJ1-5; no firm D call. CDR1 is KGHDR and CDR2 is SFDVKD in the germline V gene. The CDR3 has 12 amino acids. Trimming removed 5 bases at V and 5 bases at J, with 6 bases between. The CDR3 region is CATSAGDQPQHF. In DNA, the CDR3 is TGTGCCACCAGTGCCGGGGATCAGCCCCAGCATTTT.

This clonotype has at least ten counts. The chain couples TRBV27 to TRBJ1-3; TRBD1 matches at 8 bases. CDR1 MNHEY and CDR2 SMNVEV come from the germline V gene (reference sequence). CDR3 size: 16 residues. Losses at the gene ends were 4 bases for V and 0 bases for J; bases not matched to a gene: 5. The CDR3 nucleotides are TGTGCCAGCAGTTCCTCGGGACAGGTCTCTGGAAACACCATATATTTT. Residues: CASSSSGQVSGNTIYF.

This chain links TRBV5-1 with TRBJ2-7, with TRBD2 matching 10 bases. The CDR3 loop spans 13 amino acids. In germline, CDR1 is SGHRS, CDR2 YFSETQ. Trimming removed 5 bases from V and 3 bases from J; junction bases left unmatched: 2. The CDR3 is CASRLAGNYEQYF. CDR3 nucleotide sequence: TGCGCCAGCAGACTAGCGGGAAACTACGAGCAGTACTTC. Full variable domain (outside the CDR3, taken from reference TRBV5-1 and TRBJ2-7): KAGVTQTPRYLIKTRGQQVTLSCSPISGHRSVSWYQQTPGQGLQFLFEYFSETQRNKGNFPGRFSGRQFSNSRSEMNVSTLELGDSALYLCASRLAGNYEQYFGPGTRLTVT.